Described below is a single T cell receptor beta chain sequence and its context. No antigen is known for it. This sample was included in a study of blood T cells in healthy people across ages. Combining a sample-barcoded 5' primer with a J-beta primer mix, a second PCR ran for about 6 to 12 cycles. TCRdb re-called the 5' RACE reads with MiXCR, one entry per CDR3 protein. The sample carries about 730,000 distinct CDR3 sequences, more than 40% recorded once. The study's findings and limits: There were more naive CD4+ cells and higher diversity in long-lived donors than in aged donors.

Sequences were obtained from blood. The TCR originated in a woman aged 55-69 years in good health.

The CDR3 DNA follows: TGTGCCAGCAGCCCTAGCGGGAGTGTCTACGAGCAGTACTTC. Residues: CASSPSGSVYEQYF. The chain links TRBV7-2 to TRBJ2-7; 10 bases match TRBD2. Germline CDR1 and CDR2: SGHTA and FQGNSA. Losses at the gene ends were 5 bases for V and 3 bases for J; bases not matched to a gene: 4. The CDR3 totals 14 residues.